This TCR beta chain was identified in a study of regulatory T cells in long-lasting Graves disease. Turning to the study itself: Those Graves' patients who were newly diagnosed had been on antithyroid drugs under 3 months. Study-level points and caveats: Persistent disease showed a preference for TRBV28, TRBJ1-2 and TRBJ2-5. The study found lower TCR diversity in persistent Graves' patients than in newly diagnosed ones.

V was clipped by 3 bases and J by 4 bases, with 11 bases between them. This CDR3 spans 15 amino acids. From germline, CDR1 is KGHDR and CDR2 SFDVKD. Time point indicated: newly diagnosed GD, antithyroid drugs for less than 3 months. Making the TCR library involved RNA that had been extracted from PBMCs. Relying on iRepertoire HTBI primers and Arm-PCR of CDR3 regions, the team built TCR beta libraries. Using its own MiXCR run on the multiplex PCR reads, TCRdb lists one record per CDR3 protein. The table records about 540,000 distinct CDR3 sequences, about 13% of them present only once. This clonotype appeared a few times. Its specificity is not known. The same data also went into a second study, on T cells in Graves' hyperthyroidism and ophthalmopathy.

The input for sequencing was peripheral blood mononuclear cells (PBMCs), taken at new diagnosis, from a patient treated with antithyroid drugs. This chain connects TRBV24-1 to TRBJ2-2; D may be TRBD2 (5 bases). This sequence originates from a man aged 25 to 40 with Graves disease. In DNA form, the CDR3 reads TGTGCCACCAGTGATGGGAGCATGTCCACCGGGGAGCTGTTTTTT. Amino acid sequence: CATSDGSMSTGELFF.